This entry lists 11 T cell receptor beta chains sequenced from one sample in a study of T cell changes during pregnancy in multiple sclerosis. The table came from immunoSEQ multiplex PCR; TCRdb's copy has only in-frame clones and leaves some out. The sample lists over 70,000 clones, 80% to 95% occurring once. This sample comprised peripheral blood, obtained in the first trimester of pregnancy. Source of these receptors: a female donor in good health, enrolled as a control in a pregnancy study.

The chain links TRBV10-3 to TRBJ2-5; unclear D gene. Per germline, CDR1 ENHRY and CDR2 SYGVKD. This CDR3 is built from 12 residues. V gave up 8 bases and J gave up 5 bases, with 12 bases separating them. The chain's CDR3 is CAIAATRETQYF. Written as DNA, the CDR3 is TGTGCCATCGCCGCTACCAGGGAGACCCAGTACTTC.

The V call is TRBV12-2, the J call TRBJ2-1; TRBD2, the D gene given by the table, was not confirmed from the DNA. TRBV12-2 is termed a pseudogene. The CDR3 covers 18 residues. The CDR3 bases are TGTGCAAGTCGCCAAAGGGGGACTAGCGGGAGTTCCTACAATGAGCAGTTCTTC. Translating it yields CASRQRGTSGSSYNEQFF.

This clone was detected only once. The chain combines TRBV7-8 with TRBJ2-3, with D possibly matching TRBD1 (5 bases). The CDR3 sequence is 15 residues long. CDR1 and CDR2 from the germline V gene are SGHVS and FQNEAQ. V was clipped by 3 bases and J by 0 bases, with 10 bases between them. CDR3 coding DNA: TGTGCCAGCAGCTTTCAGGGAAGTAGCACAGATACGCAGTATTTT. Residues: CASSFQGSSTDTQYF.

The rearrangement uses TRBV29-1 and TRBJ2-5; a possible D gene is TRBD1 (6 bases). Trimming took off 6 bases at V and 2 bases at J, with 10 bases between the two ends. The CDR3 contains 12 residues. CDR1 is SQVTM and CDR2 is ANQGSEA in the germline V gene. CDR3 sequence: CSVDRLQETQYF. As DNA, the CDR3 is TGCAGCGTGGACAGACTGCAAGAGACCCAGTACTTC.

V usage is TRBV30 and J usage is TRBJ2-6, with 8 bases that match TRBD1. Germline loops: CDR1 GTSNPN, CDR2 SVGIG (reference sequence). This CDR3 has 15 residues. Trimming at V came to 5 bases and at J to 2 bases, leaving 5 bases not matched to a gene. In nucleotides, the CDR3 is TGTGCCTGGTTTGACAGGGGAACTGGGGCCAACGTCCTGACTTTC. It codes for CAWFDRGTGANVLTF.

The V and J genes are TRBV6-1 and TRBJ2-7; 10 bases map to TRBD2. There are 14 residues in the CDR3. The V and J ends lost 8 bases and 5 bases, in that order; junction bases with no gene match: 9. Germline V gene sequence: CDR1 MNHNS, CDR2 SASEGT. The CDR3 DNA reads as TGTGCCAGCCATCTAGCGGGAGAGGCCCACGAGCAGTACTTC. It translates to CASHLAGEAHEQYF.

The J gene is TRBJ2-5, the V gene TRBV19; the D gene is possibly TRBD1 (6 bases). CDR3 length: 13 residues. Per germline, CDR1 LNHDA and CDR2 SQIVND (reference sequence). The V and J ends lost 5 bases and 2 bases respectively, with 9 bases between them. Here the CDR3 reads CASSPTGQETQYF. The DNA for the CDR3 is TGTGCCAGTAGTCCCACAGGGCAAGAGACCCAGTACTTC.

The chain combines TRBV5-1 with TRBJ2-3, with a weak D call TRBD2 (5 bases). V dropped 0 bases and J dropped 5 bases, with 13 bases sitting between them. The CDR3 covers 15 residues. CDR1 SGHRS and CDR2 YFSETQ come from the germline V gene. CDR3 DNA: TGCGCCAGCAGCTTGGCAGGAGGAGGTGGAGATACGCAGTATTTT. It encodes CASSLAGGGGDTQYF.

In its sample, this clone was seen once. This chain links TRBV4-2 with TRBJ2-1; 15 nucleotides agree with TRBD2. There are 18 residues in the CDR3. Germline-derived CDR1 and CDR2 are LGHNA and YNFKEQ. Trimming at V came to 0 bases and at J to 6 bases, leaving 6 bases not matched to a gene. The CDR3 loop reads CASSQEGTSGRRGNEQFF. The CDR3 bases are TGTGCCAGCAGCCAAGAAGGGACTAGCGGGAGGAGGGGCAATGAGCAGTTCTTC.

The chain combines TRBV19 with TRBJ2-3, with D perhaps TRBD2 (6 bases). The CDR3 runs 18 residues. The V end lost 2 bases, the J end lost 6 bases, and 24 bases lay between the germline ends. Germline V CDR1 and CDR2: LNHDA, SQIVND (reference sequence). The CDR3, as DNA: TGTGCCAGTAGTATAAGCCCCCCTCTAGCGCAACAAAGGGATACGCAGTATTTT. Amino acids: CASSISPPLAQQRDTQYF.

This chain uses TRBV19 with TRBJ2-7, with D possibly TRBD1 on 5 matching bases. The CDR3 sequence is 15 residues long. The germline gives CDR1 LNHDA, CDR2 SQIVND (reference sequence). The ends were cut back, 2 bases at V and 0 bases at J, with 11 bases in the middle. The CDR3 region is CASSISRGSSYEQYF. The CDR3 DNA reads TGTGCCAGTAGTATATCTAGGGGCAGCTCCTACGAGCAGTACTTC. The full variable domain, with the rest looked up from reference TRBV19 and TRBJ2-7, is DGGITQSPKYLFRKEGQNVTLSCEQNLNHDAMYWYRQDPGQGLRLIYYSQIVNDFQKGDIAEGYSVSREKKESFPLTVTSAQKNPTAFYLCASSISRGSSYEQYFGPGTRLTVT.